This T cell receptor beta chain was recovered during a study of blood T cell repertoires in COVID-19. Study overall: The United States, Italy and Spain provided the acute and convalescent COVID-19 samples. Sources were T cells, B-cell-depleted T cells, or PBMCs; the material itself was cDNA or gDNA.

Germline CDR1 SGHDT, CDR2 YYEEEE. This CDR3 has 14 amino acids. Trimming cost V 4 bases and J 5 bases; bases outside gene matches: 4. Repertoires were generated with immunoSEQ multiplex PCR, while TCRdb's copy carries only in-frame clones and drops some. The repertoire consists of 100,000 to 150,000 clones, with roughly 80% occurring once and the leading ten covering roughly 2.2%. Sequencing input: PBMCs or T cells enriched from blood (not recorded which). The chain combines TRBV5-6 with TRBJ2-5; 11 bases line up with TRBD2. The source of this sequence is a man aged 40-49 years with acute COVID-19. CDR3 coding DNA: TGTGCCAGCAGCGATAGCGGGGGGGGCGAGACCCAGTACTTC. Its protein is CASSDSGGGETQYF. Variable domain in full (rest from reference TRBV5-6 and TRBJ2-5): DAGVTQSPTHLIKTRGQQVTLRCSPKSGHDTVSWYQQALGQGPQFIFQYYEEEERQRGNFPDRFSGHQFPNYSSELNVNALLLGDSALYLCASSDSGGGETQYFGPGTRLLVL.